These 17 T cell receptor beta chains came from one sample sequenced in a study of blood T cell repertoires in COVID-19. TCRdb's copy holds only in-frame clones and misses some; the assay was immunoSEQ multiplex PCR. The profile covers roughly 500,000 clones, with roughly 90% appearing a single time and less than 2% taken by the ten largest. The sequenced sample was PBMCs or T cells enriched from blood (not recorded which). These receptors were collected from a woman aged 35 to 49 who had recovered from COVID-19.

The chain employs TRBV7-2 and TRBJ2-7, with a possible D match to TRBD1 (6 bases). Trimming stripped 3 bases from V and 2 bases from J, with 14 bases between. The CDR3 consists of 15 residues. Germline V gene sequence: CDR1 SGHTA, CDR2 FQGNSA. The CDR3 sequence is CASSFTGAGAYEQYF. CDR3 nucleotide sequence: TGTGCCAGCAGCTTCACCGGGGCAGGGGCCTACGAGCAGTACTTC.

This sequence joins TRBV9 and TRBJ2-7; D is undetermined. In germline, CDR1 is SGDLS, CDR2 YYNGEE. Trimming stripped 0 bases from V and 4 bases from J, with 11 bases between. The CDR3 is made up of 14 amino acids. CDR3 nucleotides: TGTGCCAGCAGCGTAGGATGGTATACTTACGAGCAGTACTTC. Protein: CASSVGWYTYEQYF.

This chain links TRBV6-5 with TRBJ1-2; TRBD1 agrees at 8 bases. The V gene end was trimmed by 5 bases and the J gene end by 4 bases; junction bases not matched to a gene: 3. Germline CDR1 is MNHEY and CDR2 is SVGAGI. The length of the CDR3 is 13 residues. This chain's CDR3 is CASSNRGIYGYTF. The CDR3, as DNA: TGTGCCAGCAGTAACAGGGGGATCTATGGCTACACCTTC.

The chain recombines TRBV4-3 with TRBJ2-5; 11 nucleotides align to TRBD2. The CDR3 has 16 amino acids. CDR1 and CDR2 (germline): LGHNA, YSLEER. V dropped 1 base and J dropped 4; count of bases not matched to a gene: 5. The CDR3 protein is CASSQGSGRARETQYF. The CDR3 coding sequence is TGCGCCAGCAGCCAAGGTAGCGGGAGGGCCAGAGAGACCCAGTACTTC.

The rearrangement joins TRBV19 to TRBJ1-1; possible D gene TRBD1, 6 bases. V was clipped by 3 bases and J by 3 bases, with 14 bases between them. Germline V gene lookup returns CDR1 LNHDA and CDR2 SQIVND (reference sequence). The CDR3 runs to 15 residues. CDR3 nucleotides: TGTGCCAGTAGTATTGGGACACATACCTACACTGAAGCTTTCTTT. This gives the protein CASSIGTHTYTEAFF.

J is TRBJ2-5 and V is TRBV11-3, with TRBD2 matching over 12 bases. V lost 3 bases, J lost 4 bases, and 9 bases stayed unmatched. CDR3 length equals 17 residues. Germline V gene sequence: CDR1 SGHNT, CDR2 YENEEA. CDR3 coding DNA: TGTGCCAGCAGCTTTCTCGGACTAGCGGGGTTGGGAGAGACCCAGTACTTC. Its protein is CASSFLGLAGLGETQYF.

CDR3: CASSFGTVTEAFF. The CDR3 DNA reads TGTGCCAGCAGCTTCGGGACAGTCACTGAAGCTTTCTTT. J is TRBJ1-1 and V is TRBV11-3; TRBD1 matches 7 bases. Trimming took 3 bases from V and 4 from J; bases not matched to a gene: 2. This CDR3 region has 13 residues. Germline V gene sequence: CDR1 SGHNT, CDR2 YENEEA.

This chain's CDR3 is CASSVGPGFREKLFF. The DNA for the CDR3 is TGTGCCAGCAGCGTAGGTCCAGGGTTTCGTGAAAAACTGTTTTTT. The chain recombines TRBV3-1 (or the pseudogene TRBV3-2) with TRBJ1-4; TRBD1 is a possible D gene (5 bases). This CDR3 is built from 15 residues. Germline CDR1 and CDR2: LGHDT and YNNKEL (reference sequence). The V gene lost 5 bases and the J gene lost 7 bases, with 17 bases spanning the gap.

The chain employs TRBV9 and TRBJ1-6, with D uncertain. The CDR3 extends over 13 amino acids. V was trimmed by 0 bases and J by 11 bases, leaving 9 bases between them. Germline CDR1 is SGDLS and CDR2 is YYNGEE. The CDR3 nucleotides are TGTGCCAGCAGCGTAGTGGGGAGCACACCCCTCCACTTT. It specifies CASSVVGSTPLHF.

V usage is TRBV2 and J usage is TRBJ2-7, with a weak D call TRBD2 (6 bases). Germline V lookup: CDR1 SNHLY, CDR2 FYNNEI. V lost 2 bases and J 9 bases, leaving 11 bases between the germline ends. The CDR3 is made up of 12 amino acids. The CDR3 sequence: CASSESGGRQYF. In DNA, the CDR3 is TGTGCCAGCAGTGAATCCGGGGGACGGCAGTACTTC.

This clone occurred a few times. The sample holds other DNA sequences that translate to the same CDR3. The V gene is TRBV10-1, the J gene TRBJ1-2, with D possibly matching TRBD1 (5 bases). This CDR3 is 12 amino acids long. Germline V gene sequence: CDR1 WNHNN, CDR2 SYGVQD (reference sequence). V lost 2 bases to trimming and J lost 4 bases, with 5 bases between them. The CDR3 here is CASSEDSYGYTF. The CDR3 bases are TGCGCCAGCAGTGAGGACAGCTATGGCTACACCTTC.

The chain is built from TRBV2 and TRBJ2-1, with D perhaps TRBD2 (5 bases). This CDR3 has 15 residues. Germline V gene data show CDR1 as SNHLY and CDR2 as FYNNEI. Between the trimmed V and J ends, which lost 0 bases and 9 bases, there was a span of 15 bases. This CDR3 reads CASSEAHTRVGEQFF. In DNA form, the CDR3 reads TGTGCCAGCAGTGAAGCGCACACTAGGGTGGGTGAGCAGTTCTTC. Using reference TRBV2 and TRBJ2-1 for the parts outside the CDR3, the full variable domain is EPEVTQTPSHQVTQMGQEVILRCVPISNHLYFYWYRQILGQKVEFLVSFYNNEISEKSEIFDDQFSVERPDGSNFTLKIRSTKLEDSAMYFCASSEAHTRVGEQFFGPGTRLTVL.

The CDR3 region has the DNA TGTGCCAGCAGCCAAGCCCCGACTAGCGGTCTCTACGAGCAGTACTTC. It codes for CASSQAPTSGLYEQYF. V usage is TRBV3-1 (or the pseudogene TRBV3-2) and J usage is TRBJ2-7, with 9 bases identical to TRBD2. This CDR3 comprises 16 residues. The germline V gene has CDR1 LGHDT and CDR2 YNNKEL (reference sequence). V lost 1 base, J lost 3 bases, and 7 bases stayed unmatched.

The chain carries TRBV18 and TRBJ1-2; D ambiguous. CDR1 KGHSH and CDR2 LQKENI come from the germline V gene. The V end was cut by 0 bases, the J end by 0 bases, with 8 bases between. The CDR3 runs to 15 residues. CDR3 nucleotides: TGTGCCAGCTCACCACCTGTCGGAGCTAACTATGGCTACACCTTC. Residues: CASSPPVGANYGYTF. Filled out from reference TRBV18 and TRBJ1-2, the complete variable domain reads NAGVMQNPRHLVRRRGQEARLRCSPMKGHSHVYWYRQLPEEGLKFMVYLQKENIIDESGMPKERFSAEFPKEGPSILRIQQVVRGDSAAYFCASSPPVGANYGYTFGSGTRLTVV.

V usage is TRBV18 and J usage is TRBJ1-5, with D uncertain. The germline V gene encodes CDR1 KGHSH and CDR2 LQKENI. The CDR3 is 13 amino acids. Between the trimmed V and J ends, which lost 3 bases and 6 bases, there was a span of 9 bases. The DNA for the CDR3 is TGTGCCAGCTCACCGGGCCAAAGTCAGCCCCAGCATTTT. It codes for CASSPGQSQPQHF.

The CDR3 DNA is TGTGCTAGTCAACTCAGGGGGGCGAGCACTGAAGCTTTCTTT. Amino acid sequence: CASQLRGASTEAFF. This chain connects TRBV12-5 to TRBJ1-1; 7 positions agree with TRBD1. The CDR3 has 14 amino acids. Trimming at V came to 8 bases and at J to 4 bases, leaving 10 bases not matched to a gene. CDR1 is LGHNT, CDR2 FRNRAP, per germline.

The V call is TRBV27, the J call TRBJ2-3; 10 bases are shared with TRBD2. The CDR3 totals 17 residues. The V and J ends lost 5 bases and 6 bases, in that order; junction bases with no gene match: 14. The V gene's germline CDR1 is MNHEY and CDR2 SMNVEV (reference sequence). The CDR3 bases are TGTGCCAGCAGTGCATCCGGGACTAGCGTTGTGAGGGATACGCAGTATTTT. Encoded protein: CASSASGTSVVRDTQYF.